This T cell receptor (beta chain) was retrieved from a study of early T cells in non-severe SARS-CoV-2 infection. CDR3 length equals 14 residues. Trimming pared 4 bases from V and 0 bases from J, leaving 8 bases between. Germline CDR1 reads MDHEN; CDR2 reads SYDVKM. TCRdb used MiXCR to reprocess the 5' RACE reads, holding one entry per CDR3 protein. The data contain 84,000 or so distinct CDR3 sequences, about 12% of them singletons. Sequencing was performed on whole blood. V gene TRBV28 combines with J gene TRBJ2-3; either TRBD1 or TRBD2 may supply D (5 bases each). This TCR was sampled from an adult who was a healthcare worker with PCR-confirmed SARS-CoV-2 infection or an uninfected control (not recorded which). CDR3 sequence (DNA): TGTGCCAGCAGTTCGGGACCGAGCACAGATACGCAGTATTTT. Its translation: CASSSGPSTDTQYF.